Listed below are T cell receptor beta chains from one sample, sequenced in a study of cytomegalovirus exposure and HLA in healthy donors. Only in-frame clones appear in the TCRdb table, and some are missing; sequencing was by immunoSEQ multiplex PCR. This table has over 130,000 clones, almost 85% appearing once. The specimen sequenced was PBMCs. These receptors were obtained from a man aged 25-45 years in good health and CMV-seropositive. The CDR3 runs from the conserved cysteine through the conserved F or W. D genes are given only for firm matches. Not every row has a clone size; where given, it reads once, few, many or a size class.

d_call	v_call	j_call	clone_size	cdr3_nt	cdr3_aa
TRBD1	TRBV7-6	TRBJ2-7	.	TGTGCCAGCAGTTCAGAGACAGGGTTCAACGAGCAGTACTTC	CASSSETGFNEQYF
.	TRBV2	TRBJ1-5	few	TGTGCCAGCAGTGTTCAGAAGGGGCCCAATCAGCCCCAGCATTTT	CASSVQKGPNQPQHF
TRBD1	TRBV25-1	TRBJ1-2	.	TGTGCCAGCAGTGAATTGGTGATTAGGACAGGGGCGACCTATGGCTACACCTTC	CASSELVIRTGATYGYTF
.	TRBV30	TRBJ1-2	.	TGTGCCTGGAGTGTTTCAGGGGCGGAGGGCTACACCTTC	CAWSVSGAEGYTF
TRBD2	TRBV11-3	TRBJ2-3	once	TGTGCCAGCAGCCAGGGACTAGCGGATGAGGGAGATACGCAGTATTTT	CASSQGLADEGDTQYF
TRBD2	TRBV7-9	TRBJ2-7	.	TGTGCCAGCAGCCCAGGTGAGCGGGAAACTACCTACGAGCAGTACTTC	CASSPGERETTYEQYF
TRBD1	TRBV29-1	TRBJ2-7	.	TGCAGCGCCCGGGACAGGGGGAACGAGCAGTACTTC	CSARDRGNEQYF
.	TRBV5-1	TRBJ2-1	.	TGCGCCAGCAGATCCGGGACTCCCTCCTACAATGAGCAGTTCTTC	CASRSGTPSYNEQFF
TRBD2	TRBV6-5	TRBJ2-1	.	TGTGCCAGCAGTTACTCAGTAGCGGGAGGCCACAATGAGCAGTTCTTC	CASSYSVAGGHNEQFF
.	TRBV6-5	TRBJ1-1	few	TGTGCCAGCACGGGGGGGAGCACTGAAGCTTTCTTT	CASTGGSTEAFF
TRBD1	TRBV7-9	TRBJ2-1	.	TGTGCCAGCAGTTCGACGGTGGGACAGGGGTACAATGAGCAGTTCTTC	CASSSTVGQGYNEQFF
.	TRBV6-1	TRBJ2-3	.	TGTGCCAGCAGTGAACCTCCGGGGGCGGGAGGCACAGATACGCAGTATTTT	CASSEPPGAGGTDTQYF
.	TRBV27	TRBJ2-7	.	TGTGCCAGCAGCCCCGGGACTGACGTTTTGGAGCAGTACTTC	CASSPGTDVLEQYF
.	TRBV29-1	TRBJ1-4	.	TGCAGCGTTGAAGATGTCGAGGCAACTAATGAAAAACTGTTTTTT	CSVEDVEATNEKLFF
TRBD1	TRBV7-3	TRBJ2-7	.	TGTGCCAGCAGCCCAGGACAGGGGTCCCCCGGAGGGAACTCCTACGAGCAGTACTTC	CASSPGQGSPGGNSYEQYF
TRBD2	TRBV5-1	TRBJ2-7	.	TGCGCCAGCAGCCCCCCGTTGAGCGGGGGATCCTCCTACGAGCAGTACTTC	CASSPPLSGGSSYEQYF
TRBD2	TRBV7-9	TRBJ2-3	.	TGTGCCAGCAGCTTGGTCCTAGCGGGAGGTCGCACAGATACGCAGTATTTT	CASSLVLAGGRTDTQYF
TRBD2	TRBV29-1	TRBJ2-5	.	TGCAGCGTTGAGATCAGCGGGGCCCGAGGAGAGACCCAGTACTTC	CSVEISGARGETQYF